This T cell receptor (beta chain) originates from a study of human T cells and chemical hapten exposure. Overall study: Yields of TCR per sample differed, chiefly owing to small differences in pooled library volume.

Time point described: patch test 1, 2 weeks after DPC sensitization. Treatment here: therapeutic diphenylcyclopropenone sensitization with weekly scalp DPC. The study's findings and limits: Donors in the study had alopecia, meaning their immune response may differ from healthy people's. The formation of large CDR3 similarity clusters by expanded TCRs significantly exceeded that of controls. TCRs exceeding 1 in 1000 frequency stayed unchanged with DPC sensitization.

Notes on this clonotype: Its antigen is currently unknown.

TCRdb passed the RACE reads through MiXCR, listing each CDR3 protein once. In the table there are 150,000 to 200,000 distinct CDR3 sequences, about 22% of which are singletons. The V gene's germline CDR1 is SGHRS and CDR2 YFSETQ. The CDR3 has 15 residues. The V end lost 0 bases, the J end lost 1 base, and 10 bases lay between the germline ends. The chain is built from TRBV5-1 and TRBJ2-5; tentatively, D is TRBD2 (6 bases). The sequence derives from a woman in her forties or fifties with alopecia areata. Some clones in this sample may be carry-over from other donors' samples. The input for sequencing was whole blood, taken in connection with sensitization to the hapten diphenylcyclopropenone (DPC). CDR3 DNA: TGCGCCAGCAGCTTGGGGACTATTCCCCAAGAGACCCAGTACTTC. Translation gives CASSLGTIPQETQYF.